This T cell receptor (beta chain) comes out of a study of cytomegalovirus exposure and HLA in healthy donors. Study-level findings and limits: Most CMV-associated TCR beta chains appeared HLA-restricted in a later analysis. The authors later found HLA-associated TCR beta chains more clonally expanded than equally common others. Upon later analysis, TCR association rates were observed to vary by HLA locus, being highest for DRB1 and lowest for HLA-C.

The PCR ran on 60 Vbeta and 13 Jbeta primers. Generated by immunoSEQ multiplex PCR, the TCRdb table keeps only in-frame clones and is missing some. Of about 110,000 clones in the sample, approximately 83% were seen once. With regard to this clone: The antigen is undetermined.

The CDR3 sequence is 16 residues long. With V trimmed by 3 bases and J by 2 bases, 7 bases remained unmatched. Germline V gene lookup returns CDR1 SGHTA and CDR2 FQGNSA. The chain uses TRBV7-2 and TRBJ2-7; the match to TRBD1 covers 10 bases. The TCR was taken from a man between 18 and 35 years old in good health and CMV-seronegative. Specimen: PBMCs. In nucleotides, the CDR3 is TGTGCCAGCAGCTTTTACCTGACAGGGGGCCCCTACGAGCAGTACTTC. This translates into CASSFYLTGGPYEQYF.